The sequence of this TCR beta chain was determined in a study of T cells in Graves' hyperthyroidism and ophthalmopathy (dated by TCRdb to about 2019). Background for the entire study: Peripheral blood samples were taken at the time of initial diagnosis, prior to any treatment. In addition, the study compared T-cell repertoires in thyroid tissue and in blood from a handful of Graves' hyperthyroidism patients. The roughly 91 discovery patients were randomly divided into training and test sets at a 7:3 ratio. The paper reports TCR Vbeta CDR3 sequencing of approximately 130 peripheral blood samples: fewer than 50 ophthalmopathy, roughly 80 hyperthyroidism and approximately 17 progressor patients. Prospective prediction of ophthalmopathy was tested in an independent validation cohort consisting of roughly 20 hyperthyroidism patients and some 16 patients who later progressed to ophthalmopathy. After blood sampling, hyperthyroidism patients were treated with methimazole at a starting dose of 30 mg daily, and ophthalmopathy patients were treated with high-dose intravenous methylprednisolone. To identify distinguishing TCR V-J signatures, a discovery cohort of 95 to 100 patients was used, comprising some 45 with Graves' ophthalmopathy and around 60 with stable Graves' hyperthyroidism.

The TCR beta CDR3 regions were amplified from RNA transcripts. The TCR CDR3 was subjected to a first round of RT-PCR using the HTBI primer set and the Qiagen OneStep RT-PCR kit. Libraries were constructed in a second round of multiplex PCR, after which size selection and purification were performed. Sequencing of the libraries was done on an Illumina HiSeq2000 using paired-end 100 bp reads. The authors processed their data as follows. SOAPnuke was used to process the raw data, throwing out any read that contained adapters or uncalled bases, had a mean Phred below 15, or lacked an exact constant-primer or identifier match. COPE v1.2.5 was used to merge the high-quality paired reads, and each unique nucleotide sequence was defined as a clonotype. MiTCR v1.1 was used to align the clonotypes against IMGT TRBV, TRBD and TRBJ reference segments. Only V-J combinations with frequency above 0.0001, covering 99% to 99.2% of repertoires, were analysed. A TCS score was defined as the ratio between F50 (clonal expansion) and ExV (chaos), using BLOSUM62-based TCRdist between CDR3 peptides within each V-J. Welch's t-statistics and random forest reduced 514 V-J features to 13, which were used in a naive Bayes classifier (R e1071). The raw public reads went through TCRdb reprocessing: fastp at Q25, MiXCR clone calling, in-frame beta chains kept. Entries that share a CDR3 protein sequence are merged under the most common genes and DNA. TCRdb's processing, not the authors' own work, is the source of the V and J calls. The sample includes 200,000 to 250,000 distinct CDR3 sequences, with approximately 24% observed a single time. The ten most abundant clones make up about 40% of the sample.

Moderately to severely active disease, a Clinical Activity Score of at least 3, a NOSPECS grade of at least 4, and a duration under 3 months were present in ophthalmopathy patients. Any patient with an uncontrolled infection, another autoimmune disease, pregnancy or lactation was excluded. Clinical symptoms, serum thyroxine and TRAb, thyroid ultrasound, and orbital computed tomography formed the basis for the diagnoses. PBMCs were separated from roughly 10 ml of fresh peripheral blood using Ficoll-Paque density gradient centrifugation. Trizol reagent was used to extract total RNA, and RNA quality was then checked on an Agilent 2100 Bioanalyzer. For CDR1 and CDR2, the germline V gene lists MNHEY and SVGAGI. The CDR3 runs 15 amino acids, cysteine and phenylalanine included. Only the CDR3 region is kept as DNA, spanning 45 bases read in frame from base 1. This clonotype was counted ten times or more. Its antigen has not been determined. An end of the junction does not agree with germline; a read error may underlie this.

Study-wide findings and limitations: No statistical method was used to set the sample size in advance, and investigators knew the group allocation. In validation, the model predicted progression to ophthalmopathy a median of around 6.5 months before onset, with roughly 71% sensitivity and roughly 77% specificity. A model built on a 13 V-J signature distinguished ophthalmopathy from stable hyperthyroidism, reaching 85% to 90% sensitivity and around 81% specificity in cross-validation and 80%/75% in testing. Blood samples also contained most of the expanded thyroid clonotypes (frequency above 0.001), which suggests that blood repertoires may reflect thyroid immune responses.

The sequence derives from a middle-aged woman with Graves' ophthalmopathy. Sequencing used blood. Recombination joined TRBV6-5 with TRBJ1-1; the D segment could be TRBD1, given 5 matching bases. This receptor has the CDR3 CASSYSGRENTKAFF. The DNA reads TGTGCCAGCAGTTACTCGGGGCGGGAGAACACTAAAGCTTTCTTT.